The entry below gives a single T cell receptor (beta chain) sequence along with its context. Its antigen has not been determined. Nothing much larger sits one base from this clone, and base qualities are not available. This record comes from a study of blood T cell repertoires in COVID-19 (dated by TCRdb to about 2020). For context, the study as a whole: Collaborator samples came from the United States, Italy and Spain and covered acute and convalescent phases of COVID-19. The material from the prospective study consisted of cDNA or gDNA derived from T cells, B-cell-depleted T cells, or PBMCs. Deeply sampled blood TCRbeta repertoires from subjects exposed to, actively infected with, or recovered from COVID-19 were included in the dataset. The repertoires were released in a freely available public database intended as a resource for research on the immune response to SARS-CoV-2. Samples were obtained from the ongoing ImmuneRACE study (first 160 participants) and from about 1,300 subjects provided by 6 global collaborators. The sample metadata nearly always contained a de-identified subject ID, COVID-19 status, age in years and sex. Where HLA class I and class II types were available, the types were taken from metadata supplied by the sample provider, not from assay-based typing.

Participants in the prospective study were aged about 18 to 95 years, lived in 20 to 30 United States geographic areas, and enrolled through a virtual design. To assign participants to cohorts, the prospective study relied on clinical history that participants themselves reported in a screening survey and a study questionnaire. Recovered participants in ImmuneRACE Cohort 3 were defined by two consecutive negative NP/OP PCR tests, clearance by a healthcare professional, or resolution of symptoms. In the prospective study, mobile phlebotomists collected whole blood, serum and a nasopharyngeal or oropharyngeal swab from each participant. Additional blood draws and questionnaires over an approximately two-month period could optionally be provided by prospective study participants. Blood samples from the prospective study were shipped frozen or at room temperature prior to DNA extraction. V was cut back by 1 base and J by 2 bases, leaving a gap of 10 bases between them. Sequences MGHRA (CDR1) and YSYEKL (CDR2) are obtained from the germline V gene. From the cysteine up to the phenylalanine, the CDR3 has a length of 15 residues. Kept here is only the CDR3 DNA, which spans 45 bases and is read in frame from base 1.

The immunoSEQ Assay, a bias-controlled multiplex PCR, was used to amplify TCRbeta CDR3 regions from genomic DNA. As for how the authors treated the data: Within the assay, amplification of reference gene primers was used to estimate how many nucleated cells each sample contained. Sequence reads were collapsed and filtered to measure the absolute abundance of every unique TCRbeta CDR3 rearrangement. For each sample, productive Simpson clonality was calculated as the square root of Simpson's diversity index across productive rearrangements. The table comes from immuneACCESS by way of TCRdb, which keeps in-frame sequences with V and J called. Part of the clones is missing from these tables; in studies checked, under half for an unresolved V gene and the rest for unknown reasons. Clone size and the V and J calls come from that table; the DNA yielded D and trimming. The sample data list about 270,000 clones, and roughly nine tenths of these were observed just once. The ten largest clones represent under 3.5% of the sample.

The research as a whole found: Clinical and demographic metadata were provided uncurated, with the amount varying by source and participant.

Rearrangement joined TRBV4-1 to TRBJ2-3; 6 matching bases give a weak D call of TRBD1. This TCR came from a woman in her 50s who had recovered from COVID-19. Material for sequencing was PBMCs or T cells enriched from blood (not recorded which). The CDR3 loop reads CASSQGNRATDTQYF. The nucleotides are TGCGCCAGCAGCCAAGGAAACAGGGCCACAGATACGCAGTATTTT.